This T cell receptor (beta chain) came from a study of blood T cells in healthy people across ages. As for this clonotype: Its antigen is currently unknown.

Primed by a sample-barcoded 5' primer and a J-beta primer mix, a second PCR proceeded for about 7 to 11 cycles. TCRdb used MiXCR to reprocess the 5' RACE reads, holding one entry per CDR3 protein. There are about 640,000 distinct CDR3 sequences in the sample; 45% to 65% occur only once, and 30% to 40% lies in the top ten. Whole-study results and caveats: PBMCs left unsorted prevented a conclusive naive versus antigen-experienced comparison. A strong correlation between TCR beta diversity and naive T cell percentage was seen.

This CDR3 spans 15 amino acids. Sequenced sample: blood. The chain recombines TRBV21-1 with TRBJ1-5; the table names TRBD1, a call not compared with the DNA. TRBV21-1 represents a pseudogene. The TCR comes from a man between 60 and 75 years old in good health. The CDR3 sequence: CASSNGDPSNQPQHF. In DNA form, the CDR3 reads TGTGCCAGCAGCAATGGCGACCCCAGCAATCAGCCCCAGCATTTT.